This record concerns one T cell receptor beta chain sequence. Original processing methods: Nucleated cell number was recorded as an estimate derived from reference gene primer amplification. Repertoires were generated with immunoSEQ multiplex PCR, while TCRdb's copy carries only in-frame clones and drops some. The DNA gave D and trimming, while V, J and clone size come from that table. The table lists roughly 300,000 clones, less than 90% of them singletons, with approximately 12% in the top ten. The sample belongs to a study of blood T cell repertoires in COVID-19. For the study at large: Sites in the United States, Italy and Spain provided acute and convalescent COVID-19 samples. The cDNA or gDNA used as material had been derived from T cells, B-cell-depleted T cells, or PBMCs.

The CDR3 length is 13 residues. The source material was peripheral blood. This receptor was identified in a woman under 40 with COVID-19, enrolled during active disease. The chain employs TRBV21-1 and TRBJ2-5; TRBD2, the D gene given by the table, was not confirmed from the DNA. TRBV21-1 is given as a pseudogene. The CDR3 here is CASTAARPETQYF. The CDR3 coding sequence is TGTGCCAGCACCGCGGCTCGGCCTGAGACCCAGTACTTC.